A single T cell receptor (beta chain) is shown here with its context. These data belong to a study of blood T cell repertoires in COVID-19. For the study at large: From the United States, Italy and Spain came samples of acute and convalescent COVID-19. In each case, the material was cDNA or gDNA derived from T cells, B-cell-depleted T cells, or PBMCs.

Germline-derived CDR1 and CDR2 are SNHLY and FYNNEI. V lost 6 bases to trimming and J lost 10 bases; unmatched junction nucleotides: 11. The CDR3 has 15 amino acids. Authors' methods: Reference gene primer amplification in the assay estimated nucleated cell counts. Produced via immunoSEQ multiplex PCR; TCRdb's table is partial and in-frame only. The D gene and trimming were derived from the DNA, and the V and J assignments and clone size from that table. Here the sample spans 60,000 to 75,000 clones, approximately 90% being singletons. The V gene is TRBV2, the J gene TRBJ2-1, with 11 positions matching TRBD2. The sequenced sample was peripheral blood. The receptor's source is a human donor in a cohort sampled during active COVID-19. This chain's CDR3 is CASSPSGTSGTEQFF. The CDR3 nucleotides read TGTGCCAGCAGCCCCAGCGGGACTAGCGGAACAGAGCAGTTCTTC.